Listed here is a single T cell receptor (beta chain). These data are taken from a study of blood T cell repertoires in COVID-19. The wider study: Acute-phase and convalescent COVID-19 samples originated in the United States, Italy and Spain. T cells, B-cell-depleted T cells, or PBMCs supplied cDNA or gDNA.

How the authors handled the data: From reference gene primer amplification, estimates of nucleated cell counts were derived. Using immunoSEQ multiplex PCR, the repertoire was profiled, and TCRdb retains in-frame clones only, with some absent. That table furnishes V, J and clone size, whereas the DNA furnished D and trimming. Here the sample spans around 150,000 clones, about three quarters being singletons. The CDR3 sequence is 16 residues long. CDR1 is KGHSH, CDR2 LQKENI, per germline. Trimming stripped 5 bases from V and 2 bases from J, with 13 bases between. The chain joins TRBV18 to TRBJ2-6, with a possible D match to TRBD2 (5 bases). The sequencing sample was made of peripheral blood. The source of this sequence is a man aged 65 to 79 with acute or convalescent COVID-19. CDR3 bases: TGTGCCAGCTCAGGTGGAGGCAGTACTGGGGCCAACGTCCTGACTTTC. Amino acid sequence: CASSGGGSTGANVLTF.